This T cell receptor (beta chain) is drawn from a study of T cell clonality in common variable immunodeficiency. Study observations and caveats: Reportedly, TCR beta sequences from common variable immunodeficiency showed fewer deletions and N-nucleotide insertions.

This clone was observed a handful of times. Its antigen is not identified. Using immunoSEQ multiplex PCR, the repertoire was profiled, and TCRdb retains in-frame clones only, with some absent. The sample was found to contain about 15,000 clones, and every one recurs. Sequencing input: peripheral blood mononuclear cells. The receptor's source is a human donor with common variable immunodeficiency.

Partial CDR3 DNA: TGTGCCAGCAGCCCTAGCGGGAGGGCAGTCCAAGAGACC. Its protein product is CASSPSGRAVQET. The complete CDR3 reads CASSPSGRAVQETQYF. The rearrangement uses TRBV7-6 and TRBJ2-5; TRBD2 matches 12 bases. The read falls 3 residues short of the CDR3 end, and the missing part is taken from the germline J gene. The CDR3 is made up of 16 amino acids. The V gene's germline CDR1 is SGHVS and CDR2 FNYEAQ. Trimming cost V 5 bases and J 1 base; bases outside gene matches: 5.